The source of this TCR beta chain is a study of blood T cells in healthy people across ages. Study-wide background: Researchers report that template switching captured about one barcoded beta molecule per two T cells.

General study findings and limits: It was held that diversity estimates obtained from one million T cells represented underestimates. Reliance upon unsorted PBMCs precluded definitive naive versus antigen-experienced comparison.

A second about 7 to 11 cycle PCR used barcoded and J-beta primers. From the 5' RACE reads, TCRdb called clonotypes with MiXCR, one entry per CDR3 protein. In the table there are about 760,000 distinct CDR3 sequences, 20% to 25% of which are singletons. CDR1 and CDR2 from the germline V gene are MGHRA and YSYEKL. CDR3 length: 15 amino acids. V shed 1 base and J shed 2 bases, with 8 bases lying between them. There are a few counts of this clonotype. Its antigen is as yet unknown. The same specimen was also included in a second study, on T cells of mothers and their children. That report notes: The study obtained over 8 million TCR beta CDR3 reads per mother and around 2.7 million per child.

This receptor was obtained from a boy younger than 18 in good health. V gene TRBV4-1 combines with J gene TRBJ2-2; D is unclear. The sample consisted of blood. The CDR3 region is CASSQGQSNTGELFF. The DNA for the CDR3 is TGCGCCAGCAGCCAAGGGCAGTCTAACACCGGGGAGCTGTTTTTT.